This record covers a single TCR beta chain. This entry belongs to a study of blood T cell repertoires in COVID-19. At the level of the study: In each case, the material was cDNA or gDNA derived from T cells, B-cell-depleted T cells, or PBMCs.

Germline V gene lookup returns CDR1 LNHDA and CDR2 SQIVND (reference sequence). Trimming took off 4 bases at V and 3 bases at J, with 18 bases between the two ends. CDR3 length equals 16 residues. In the authors' methods: The authors estimated nucleated cell counts from reference gene primer amplification. Produced via immunoSEQ multiplex PCR; TCRdb's table is partial and in-frame only. V, J and clone size are taken as reported in that table, and D and trimming were inferred from the DNA itself. The table shows approximately 290,000 clones, with roughly 89% occurring only once. The rearrangement joins TRBV19 to TRBJ1-1, with a possible D match to TRBD1 (6 bases). Material: peripheral blood. This TCR came from a man under 40 with acute or convalescent COVID-19. CDR3 in DNA: TGTGCCAGTAGTAGATTTCGTGGGGGGGCGGACACTGAAGCTTTCTTT. It encodes CASSRFRGGADTEAFF.